These 29 T cell receptor beta chains were sequenced from one sample in a study of response to subunit inactivated influenza vaccine (dated by TCRdb to between 2018 and 2020). Library prep was done by RT-PCR. The data were produced on an Illumina HiSeq 2500. The public reads were quality trimmed at Q25 with fastp and then assembled into clones with MiXCR by TCRdb, keeping productive beta chains. CDR3 protein duplicates are merged, each entry listing the most common genes and DNA. The sample yields hundreds of thousands of distinct CDR3 sequences; about 15% were counted once. The ten largest clonotypes hold 11% of the sample. Source: PBMCs from blood, taken 11 to 12 days after vaccination. Receptors were obtained from a man between 50 and 59 years old who received an inactivated influenza vaccine. Donor details come from another sample of the same person, matched by shared clones.

The chain uses TRBV15 and TRBJ2-3, with D possibly TRBD1 on 5 matching bases. The CDR3 extends over 14 amino acids. V gave up 0 bases and J gave up 2 bases, with 6 bases separating them. Looked up from germline, CDR1 is LNHNV and CDR2 is YYDKDF (reference sequence). CDR3 DNA sequence: TGTGCCACCAGCAGAGACAGGGCCACAGATACGCAGTATTTT. Translating gives CATSRDRATDTQYF.

The chain recombines TRBV9 with TRBJ1-2, with unresolved D. The CDR3 loop spans 14 amino acids. V was trimmed by 3 bases and J by 7 bases, leaving 16 bases between them. CDR1 is SGDLS and CDR2 is YYNGEE in the germline V gene. The CDR3 spells CASSGPFVGAGYTF. Here the CDR3 DNA reads TGTGCCAGCAGCGGTCCGTTTGTGGGAGCTGGCTACACCTTC. Complete variable domain (other parts from reference TRBV9 and TRBJ1-2): DSGVTQTPKHLITATGQRVTLRCSPRSGDLSVYWYQQSLDQGLQFLIQYYNGEERAKGNILERFSAQQFPDLHSELNLSSLELGDSALYFCASSGPFVGAGYTFGSGTRLTVV.

This clonotype was seen only a few times. CDR3 DNA sequence: TGTGCCAGCAGTTTAAGCTTGGACAGAAGCTATGGCTACACCTTC. This gives the protein CASSLSLDRSYGYTF. The chain couples TRBV12-3 or TRBV12-4 to TRBJ1-2, with D possibly TRBD1 on 6 matching bases. The CDR3 has 15 residues. Trimming pared 2 bases from V and 4 bases from J, leaving 14 bases between.

This clonotype turned up a few times. This CDR3 reads CASTRRDTQYF. As DNA, the CDR3 is TGTGCCAGCACCCGGCGGGATACGCAGTATTTT. J is TRBJ2-3 and V is TRBV7-9, with D unclear. V dropped 7 bases and J dropped 6 bases, with 8 bases sitting between them. The CDR3 spans 11 residues. Germline loops: CDR1 SEHNR, CDR2 FQNEAQ (reference sequence).

The chain carries TRBV7-9 and TRBJ2-5; possibly TRBD1 or TRBD2 for D (5 bases each). This CDR3 has 14 amino acids. The V and J ends lost 5 bases and 5 bases respectively, with 15 bases between them. The germline CDR1 and CDR2 sequences are SEHNR and FQNEAQ (reference sequence). The CDR3 region has the DNA TGTGCCAGCAGCCGCAGTGGGGGAGATGAGACCCAGTACTTC. It specifies CASSRSGGDETQYF.

The V gene is TRBV5-1, the J gene TRBJ2-3; no clear D. The CDR3 covers 15 residues. V was pared by 0 bases and J by 1 base, with 9 bases between. CDR1 is SGHRS, CDR2 YFSETQ, per germline. The CDR3: CASSLAVGGTDTQYF. In DNA, the CDR3 is TGCGCCAGCAGCTTGGCGGTTGGGGGCACAGATACGCAGTATTTT.

This clonotype was observed a few times. This chain uses TRBV6-1 with TRBJ2-7; D unresolved. The CDR3 runs 14 residues. Trimming left V 4 bases short and J 2 bases short, with 12 bases between. Germline V lookup: CDR1 MNHNS, CDR2 SASEGT. In DNA, the CDR3 is TGTGCCAGCAGTGTAGACCCTCTGGCCTACGAGCAGTACTTC. Translation gives CASSVDPLAYEQYF.

CDR3 region: CASSQVAGATYEQYF. CDR3 DNA: TGCGCCAGCAGCCAAGTAGCGGGGGCCACCTACGAGCAGTACTTC. The V call is TRBV4-1, the J call TRBJ2-7; 9 positions agree with TRBD2. CDR1 is MGHRA, CDR2 YSYEKL, per germline. The CDR3 consists of 15 residues. Trimming took 1 base from V and 2 from J; bases not matched to a gene: 3.

The rearrangement links TRBV10-1 to TRBJ1-6; D ambiguous. Between the trimmed V and J ends, which lost 3 bases and 7 bases, there was a span of 22 bases. The germline V gene encodes CDR1 WNHNN and CDR2 SYGVQD (reference sequence). The CDR3 is 18 residues long. The CDR3 sequence is CASSEPMAPSPRNSPLHF. The CDR3 DNA is TGCGCCAGCAGTGAACCGATGGCCCCGTCACCCCGGAATTCACCCCTCCACTTT.

J is TRBJ1-2 and V is TRBV20-1; 9 bases are shared with TRBD1. From germline, CDR1 is DFQATT and CDR2 SNEGSKA (reference sequence). CDR3 length: 14 residues. Losses at the gene ends were 1 base for V and 4 bases for J; bases not matched to a gene: 4. CDR3: CSARVETGGYGYTF. CDR3 bases: TGCAGTGCTAGAGTTGAGACAGGGGGCTATGGCTACACCTTC.

The chain employs TRBV4-3 and TRBJ2-7, with D possibly being TRBD1 (5 bases). This CDR3 is 20 amino acids long. The V gene's germline CDR1 is LGHNA and CDR2 YSLEER. V dropped 0 bases and J dropped 3 bases, with 27 bases sitting between them. CDR3 nucleotide sequence: TGCGCCAGCAGCCAAGATCCGGCGGTGGACATACCCTTTGGCTACTACGAGCAGTACTTC. This translates into CASSQDPAVDIPFGYYEQYF.

This clonotype was observed a handful of times. The V call is TRBV5-5, the J call TRBJ2-1; D remains unclear. From germline, CDR1 is SGHKS and CDR2 YYEKEE (reference sequence). Trimming took off 4 bases at V and 7 bases at J, with 18 bases between the two ends. The CDR3 is 15 residues long. CDR3 coding DNA: TGTGCCAGCAGCCCGCGGACGCAAGGGTTTAATGAGCAGTTCTTC. This sequence encodes CASSPRTQGFNEQFF.

This clonotype has more than one count but fewer than ten. The rearrangement uses TRBV9 and TRBJ2-3, with 9 bases aligning to TRBD2. Losses at the gene ends were 0 bases for V and 0 bases for J; bases not matched to a gene: 8. The CDR3 covers 18 residues. CDR1 and CDR2 from the germline V gene are SGDLS and YYNGEE. CDR3 sequence: CASSVGGSGSLSTDTQYF. The CDR3 nucleotides read TGTGCCAGCAGCGTAGGTGGTAGCGGGAGTCTCAGCACAGATACGCAGTATTTT.

Ten or more counts support this clonotype. This chain uses TRBV30 with TRBJ2-1; D uncertain. This CDR3 has 12 residues. V shed 2 bases and J shed 8 bases, with 10 bases lying between them. From germline, CDR1 is GTSNPN and CDR2 SVGIG (reference sequence). The CDR3 DNA reads as TGTGCCTGGAGTTTTAGGATCGATGAGCAGTTCTTC. As protein: CAWSFRIDEQFF.

There are many counts of this clonotype. The genes are TRBV3-1 and TRBJ2-1; no clear D gene. V lost 3 bases and J lost 3, with 3 bases in between. The CDR3 is made up of 12 amino acids. Germline loops: CDR1 LGHDT, CDR2 YNNKEL (reference sequence). The CDR3 coding sequence is TGTGCCAGCAGCCAGGTCTACAATGAGCAGTTCTTC. It specifies CASSQVYNEQFF.

The chain is built from TRBV20-1 and TRBJ1-2; no clear D gene. This CDR3 spans 11 amino acids. CDR1 and CDR2 from the germline V gene are DFQATT and SNEGSKA (reference sequence). The V gene lost 5 bases and the J gene lost 3 bases, with 7 bases spanning the gap. The CDR3 DNA follows: TGCAGTGCTTCCCAGGACTATGGCTACACCTTC. Translated, it gives CSASQDYGYTF.

The rearrangement links TRBV12-3 or TRBV12-4 to TRBJ1-6; D call uncertain. V lost 4 bases and J 2 bases, leaving 15 bases between the germline ends. CDR3 length: 17 amino acids. Here the CDR3 DNA reads TGTGCCAGCAGTTATGGGTCGGGGAACACCTATAATTCACCCCTCCACTTT. Its protein is CASSYGSGNTYNSPLHF.

The chain employs TRBV18 and TRBJ1-3, with no clear D. CDR1 KGHSH and CDR2 LQKENI come from the germline V gene. V was cut by 0 bases and J by 5 bases, with 8 bases left in between. The CDR3 runs 14 residues. The CDR3 sequence is CASSPPEGRNTIYF. The CDR3 DNA reads TGTGCCAGCTCACCACCGGAGGGAAGAAACACCATATATTTT.

At least ten counts were recorded for this clonotype. V is TRBV12-3 or TRBV12-4 and J is TRBJ1-1; a possible D gene is TRBD1 (6 bases). V shed 5 bases and J shed 3 bases, with 13 bases lying between them. The CDR3 extends over 14 amino acids. CDR3 loop: CASSQGGRYTEAFF. In nucleotides, the CDR3 is TGTGCCAGCAGTCAAGGGGGGCGGTACACTGAAGCTTTCTTT.

V is TRBV5-1 and J is TRBJ2-7, with TRBD2 as a possible D gene (6 bases). The germline CDR1 and CDR2 sequences are SGHRS and YFSETQ. V was cut by 2 bases and J by 5 bases, with 14 bases left in between. CDR3 size: 14 residues. In DNA form, the CDR3 reads TGCGCCAGCAGCTTTACGGGAGCCTTGGACGAGCAGTACTTC. It encodes CASSFTGALDEQYF.

V and J are TRBV6-1 and TRBJ2-3; 9 positions agree with TRBD2. Germline CDR1 reads MNHNS; CDR2 reads SASEGT. The CDR3 extends over 14 amino acids. Trimming removed 3 bases from V and 4 bases from J; junction bases left unmatched: 2. This CDR3 reads CASSETSGADTQYF. DNA for the CDR3: TGTGCCAGCAGTGAGACTAGCGGCGCAGATACGCAGTATTTT.

This clonotype was recorded a few times. The chain uses TRBV10-3 and TRBJ2-1, with 7 bases aligning to TRBD2. V lost 0 bases to trimming and J lost 9 bases; unmatched junction nucleotides: 17. This CDR3 has 18 residues. Germline loops: CDR1 ENHRY, CDR2 SYGVKD. The CDR3 spells CAISESGGRSLGMGEQFF. In nucleotides, the CDR3 is TGTGCCATCAGTGAGTCAGGCGGGAGAAGTTTGGGGATGGGTGAGCAGTTCTTC.

In this sample, this clonotype turned up a few times. The gene calls are TRBV20-1 and TRBJ2-1; 10 bases align to TRBD2. V lost 3 bases to trimming and J lost 6 bases; unmatched junction nucleotides: 11. The CDR3 covers 16 residues. Germline V lookup: CDR1 DFQATT, CDR2 SNEGSKA (reference sequence). The CDR3 protein is CSARGASGRMVNEQFF. DNA for the CDR3: TGCAGTGCTAGGGGGGCTAGCGGGAGAATGGTCAATGAGCAGTTCTTC.

The chain combines TRBV4-2 with TRBJ2-7; 7 bases align to TRBD1. V lost 4 bases to trimming and J lost 2 bases; unmatched junction nucleotides: 8. The CDR3 has 15 residues. Germline-derived CDR1 and CDR2 are LGHNA and YNFKEQ. The DNA of the CDR3 is TGTGCCAGCAGCCCGGATCTGACAGGGACCTACGAGCAGTACTTC. It codes for CASSPDLTGTYEQYF.

The rearrangement uses TRBV6-1 and TRBJ2-1, with 7 bases matching TRBD1. This CDR3 contains 16 residues. Trimming cost V 4 bases and J 4 bases; bases outside gene matches: 10. Germline CDR1 MNHNS, CDR2 SASEGT. CDR3 sequence (DNA): TGTGCCAGCAGTGCGCGACGGGACAGATTATACAATGAGCAGTTCTTC. Amino acids: CASSARRDRLYNEQFF.

The sample holds a few counts of this clonotype. The V and J genes are TRBV29-1 and TRBJ2-6; a possible D gene is TRBD2 (5 bases). Germline CDR1 and CDR2: SQVTM and ANQGSEA. There are 18 residues in the CDR3. Trimming stripped 5 bases from V and 0 bases from J, with 20 bases between. CDR3 DNA: TGCAGCGTTACAAACCGGGATCAAATATACTCTGGGGCCAACGTCCTGACTTTC. Protein: CSVTNRDQIYSGANVLTF. The complete variable domain, with remaining parts taken from reference TRBV29-1 and TRBJ2-6, reads SAVISQKPSRDICQRGTSLTIQCQVDSQVTMMFWYRQQPGQSLTLIATANQGSEATYESGFVIDKFPISRPNLTFSTLTVSNMSPEDSSIYLCSVTNRDQIYSGANVLTFGAGSRLTVL.

The chain's CDR3 is CASSFAGAVTGELFF. The DNA for the CDR3 is TGCGCCAGCAGTTTTGCAGGGGCGGTCACCGGGGAGCTGTTTTTT. V is TRBV5-1 and J is TRBJ2-2; possible D gene TRBD1, 6 bases. This CDR3 has 15 amino acids. Germline V gene sequence: CDR1 SGHRS, CDR2 YFSETQ. Trimming took 5 bases from V and 4 from J, leaving 15 bases between them.

In this sample, this clonotype turned up many times. The chain joins TRBV6-5 to TRBJ2-7, with D perhaps matching TRBD2 (6 bases). CDR3 size: 15 residues. V was cut by 1 base and J by 2 bases, with 12 bases left in between. CDR1 MNHEY and CDR2 SVGAGI come from the germline V gene. CDR3 in DNA: TGTGCCAGCAGTTACTACGGGAGACATACCTACGAGCAGTACTTC. Translated, it gives CASSYYGRHTYEQYF.

This clonotype was observed a handful of times. This chain uses TRBV7-2 with TRBJ2-5, with D unresolved. Germline CDR1 and CDR2: SGHTA and FQGNSA. The V and J ends lost 5 bases and 4 bases respectively, with 14 bases between them. This CDR3 comprises 14 residues. DNA for the CDR3: TGTGCCAGCAGCCTGGGGTTGGAACGAGAGACCCAGTACTTC. It translates to CASSLGLERETQYF.